This entry describes one TCR beta chain. The CDR3 totals 15 residues. In germline, CDR1 is SGDLS, CDR2 YYNGEE. V trimming: 3 bases; J trimming: 2 bases; junction bases outside the gene matches: 6. TCRdb's copy holds only in-frame clones and misses some; the assay was immunoSEQ multiplex PCR. The data show around 130,000 clones, 75% to 90% seen once. This sample is drawn from a study of blood T cell repertoires in COVID-19. Study-level background: Italy, Spain and the United States were the sources of the convalescent and acute COVID-19 samples.

The rearrangement joins TRBV9 to TRBJ1-2, with 8 bases aligning to TRBD1. What was sequenced was peripheral blood. The clonotype originates from a human donor in a cohort sampled during active COVID-19. In DNA, the CDR3 is TGTGCCAGCAGCGGAGGACAGGGATGGAACTATGGCTACACCTTC. This encodes CASSGGQGWNYGYTF.